Presented here are 4 T cell receptor beta chains from one specimen sequenced in a study of T cell repertoires in cytomegalovirus infection (dated by TCRdb to about 2019). Reads for this sample came from an Illumina HiSeq 1500. The public reads were reprocessed in TCRdb via fastp at Q25 and MiXCR, keeping in-frame beta chains. Merged by CDR3 protein, the rows form single entries marked with the most common genes and DNA. This sample gives 350,000 to 550,000 distinct CDR3 sequences in total; approximately 32% of them show up just once. Roughly 15% of the sample comes from the top ten. Material: PBMCs. These receptor sequences come from a human donor in good health (CMV status not recorded). Some clones in this sample may be carry-over from other donors' samples.

This clonotype was picked up a small number of times. CDR3 sequence: CASSLEQAAYYEQYF. Written as DNA, the CDR3 is TGTGCCAGCAGCTTAGAACAGGCCGCTTACTACGAGCAGTACTTC. This rearrangement joins TRBV7-9 to TRBJ2-7, with D tentatively TRBD1 (5 bases). Trimming removed 1 base at V and 3 bases at J, with 13 bases between. The CDR3 consists of 15 residues. CDR1 SEHNR and CDR2 FQNEAQ come from the germline V gene (reference sequence). Filled out from reference TRBV7-9 and TRBJ2-7, the complete variable domain reads DTGVSQNPRHKITKRGQNVTFRCDPISEHNRLYWYRQTLGQGPEFLTYFQNEAQLEKSRLLSDRFSAERPKGSFSTLEIQRTEQGDSAMYLCASSLEQAAYYEQYFGPGTRLTVT.

This sequence joins TRBV7-9 and TRBJ2-1, with D perhaps TRBD2 (5 bases). V was clipped by 5 bases and J by 2 bases, with 13 bases between them. The CDR3 spans 15 residues. The germline CDR1 and CDR2 sequences are SEHNR and FQNEAQ (reference sequence). CDR3 bases: TGTGCCAGCAGCCCCCGACTAACCCCCTACAATGAGCAGTTCTTC. This encodes CASSPRLTPYNEQFF.

This clonotype was counted only a few times. The chain has TRBV6-1 and TRBJ2-7; 7 positions match TRBD2. Germline V gene data show CDR1 as MNHNS and CDR2 as SASEGT. This CDR3 has 13 amino acids. Trimming cost V 6 bases and J 3 bases; bases outside gene matches: 5. Here the CDR3 reads CASRNSGDYEQYF. CDR3 sequence (DNA): TGTGCCAGCAGGAACAGCGGGGACTACGAGCAGTACTTC.

The sample holds many counts of this clonotype. The J gene is TRBJ1-1, the V gene TRBV7-9; possibly TRBD1 for D (5 bases). The V gene lost 5 bases and the J gene lost 6 bases, with 19 bases spanning the gap. From germline, CDR1 is SEHNR and CDR2 FQNEAQ (reference sequence). The CDR3 is made up of 15 amino acids. CDR3 DNA: TGTGCCAGCAGCCGAGGGCAGGGACGGCCCCCTGAAGCTTTCTTT. It encodes CASSRGQGRPPEAFF.